These 5 T cell receptor beta chains originate from one sample sequenced in a study of CD8 T cells in Susac syndrome. RNA was extracted with the RNeasy kit, and a quantity of about 0.5 to 1 ug was reverse transcribed using random hexamers. TCRdb re-derived calls from the immunoSEQ multiplex PCR reads in MiXCR, one entry per CDR3 protein. The sample gives roughly 220,000 distinct CDR3 sequences, about 94% of which show up once; under 0.2% is in the top ten. Sequencing input: CD4+ T cells from PBMCs. The receptors come from a human donor with Susac syndrome.

This chain uses TRBV29-1 with TRBJ1-2; unclear D gene. This CDR3 spans 11 amino acids. Germline values: CDR1 SQVTM, CDR2 ANQGSEA. Trimming pared 5 bases from V and 3 bases from J, leaving 7 bases between. CDR3 region: CSVSGDYGYTF. The CDR3 coding sequence is TGCAGCGTTTCTGGCGACTATGGCTACACCTTC.

The CDR3 sequence is CASSGTGVSGNTIYF. CDR3 nucleotides: TGTGCCAGCAGCGGTACAGGGGTCTCTGGAAACACCATATATTTT. This chain links TRBV9 with TRBJ1-3; TRBD1 matches at 7 bases. Per germline, CDR1 SGDLS and CDR2 YYNGEE. This CDR3 has 15 residues. V shed 3 bases, J shed 0 bases, and the junction held 3 bases outside the gene matches.

This clonotype appeared once. V usage is TRBV19 and J usage is TRBJ1-2, with TRBD1 matching over 9 bases. CDR1 is LNHDA, CDR2 SQIVND, per germline (reference sequence). This CDR3 is 13 amino acids long. With 9 bases clipped from V and 7 bases from J, the junction kept 9 bases outside the gene matches. The CDR3 DNA is TGTGCCAGCGCCGGGACAGGGAAGAGTGGCTACACCTTC. It translates to CASAGTGKSGYTF.

V gene TRBV3-1 combines with J gene TRBJ1-4; D remains ambiguous. This CDR3 has 15 residues. Germline V CDR1 and CDR2: LGHDT, YNNKEL (reference sequence). V lost 0 bases to trimming and J lost 4 bases, with 9 bases between them. The CDR3 loop reads CASSQEAGGNEKLFF. In nucleotides, the CDR3 is TGTGCCAGCAGCCAAGAAGCAGGCGGTAATGAAAAACTGTTTTTT.

The V gene is TRBV7-9, the J gene TRBJ1-3, with 9 bases identical to TRBD1. The length of the CDR3 is 15 residues. Unmatched junction bases numbered 3, after V lost 2 bases and J lost 4 bases. CDR1 and CDR2 (germline): SEHNR, FQNEAQ (reference sequence). CDR3 DNA sequence: TGTGCCAGCAGCTTAACTGGACAGGGGGGAAACACCATATATTTT. Its protein product is CASSLTGQGGNTIYF.